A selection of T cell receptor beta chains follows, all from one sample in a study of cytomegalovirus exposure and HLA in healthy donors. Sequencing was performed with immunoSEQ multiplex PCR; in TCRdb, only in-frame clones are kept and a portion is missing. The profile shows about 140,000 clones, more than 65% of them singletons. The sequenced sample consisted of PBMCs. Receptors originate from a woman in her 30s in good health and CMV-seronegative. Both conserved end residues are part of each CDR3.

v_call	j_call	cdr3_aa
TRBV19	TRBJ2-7	CAARVDEQYF
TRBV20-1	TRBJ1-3	CSAQKGNTIYF
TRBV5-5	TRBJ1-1	CASSFQGNTEAFF
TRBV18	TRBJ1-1	CASSPRLDRGNTEAFF
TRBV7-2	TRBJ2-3	CASSPIAGGAPDTQYF
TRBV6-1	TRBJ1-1	CASTINTEAFF
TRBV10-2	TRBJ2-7	CASTVGVISGEQYF
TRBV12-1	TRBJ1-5	CASSRGQGRGNQPQHF
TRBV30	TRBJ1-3	CAWGLHSGNTIYF
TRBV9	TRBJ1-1	CASSPRQGSTEAFF
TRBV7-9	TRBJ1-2	CSSSFSRDGYTF
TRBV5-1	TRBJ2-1	CASSGTTYNEQFF
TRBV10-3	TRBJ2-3	CAISQSGGFGDTQYF
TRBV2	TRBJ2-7	CASTGQGAWEQYF
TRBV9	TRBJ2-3	CASSVAPSGRTDTQYF
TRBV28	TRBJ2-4	CASSLTGETKNIQYF
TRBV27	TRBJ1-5	CASSLSATFYQPQHF
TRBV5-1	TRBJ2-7	CASSKEGTTYEQYF
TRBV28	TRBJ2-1	CASSGWEGGDEQFF
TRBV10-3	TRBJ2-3	CAIRGLAGGSDTQYF
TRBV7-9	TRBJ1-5	CASSLAAQPQHF
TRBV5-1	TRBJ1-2	CASSLGVTGDGYTF
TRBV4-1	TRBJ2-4	CASSQGVQGWNIQYF
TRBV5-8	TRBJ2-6	CASTPGAVFSGANVLTF
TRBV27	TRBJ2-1	CASSVSSGSYNEQFF
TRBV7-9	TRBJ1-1	CASSHIGGQAEAFF
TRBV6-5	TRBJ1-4	CASSYFGQGNEKLFF
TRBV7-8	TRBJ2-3	CASSLGLAGVDTQYF
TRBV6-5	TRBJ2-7	CASASSYEQYF
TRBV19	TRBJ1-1	CAGSSSGRATEAFF
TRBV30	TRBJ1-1	CAWSVQGDTEAFF
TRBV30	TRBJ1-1	CAWSGGGGPEAFF
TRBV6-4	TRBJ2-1	CASSDSWVGTDRAVEQFF
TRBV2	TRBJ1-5	CASSVGPREPQHF
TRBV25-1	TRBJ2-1	CASSPPGTSGGYEQFF
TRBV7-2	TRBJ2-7	CASSLASSRWEQYF
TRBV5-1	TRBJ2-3	CASSFPGGADTQYF
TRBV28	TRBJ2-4	CASSFTGAQNIQYF
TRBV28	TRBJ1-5	CASSSGQGGHQPQHF
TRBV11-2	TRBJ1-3	CASSFFGTGGNTIYF
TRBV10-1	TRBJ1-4	CASGTGTNEKLFF
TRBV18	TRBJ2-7	CASSPSESGLAGTYEQYF
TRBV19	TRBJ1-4	CASSITWTALWEKLFF
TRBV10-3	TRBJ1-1	CAISPTVSTEAFF
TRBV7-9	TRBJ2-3	CAGGRGEDTQYF
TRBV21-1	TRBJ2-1	CANPRPVRAYNEQFF
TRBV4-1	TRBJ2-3	CASSPGTTKDTQYF
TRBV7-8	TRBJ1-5	CASSDRTGGGPQHF
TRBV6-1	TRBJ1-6	CASSEKGTGDSPLHF
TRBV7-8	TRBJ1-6	CASSLVGQSNSPLHF
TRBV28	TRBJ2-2	CASSLRSGTAGELFF
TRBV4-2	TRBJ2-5	CASSQGKRGVMETQYF
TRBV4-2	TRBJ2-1	CASSQDQERALYNEQFF
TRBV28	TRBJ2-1	CASSYRGGKNNEQFF
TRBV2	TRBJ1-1	CASIADGNTEAFF
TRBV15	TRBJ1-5	CATSNLSQPQHF
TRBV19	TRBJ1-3	CASGESSGNTIYF